This T cell receptor (beta chain) was recorded in a study of cytomegalovirus exposure and HLA in healthy donors. The CDR3 is made up of 15 amino acids. The V gene's germline CDR1 is SGHRS and CDR2 YFSETQ. The V gene end was trimmed by 4 bases and the J gene end by 3 bases; junction bases not matched to a gene: 10. A multiplex PCR was run with 60 Vbeta primers and 13 Jbeta primers. The assay was immunoSEQ multiplex PCR, and TCRdb's table has in-frame clones only and misses some. Among 150,000 to 200,000 clones listed, 79% were seen once. The chain uses TRBV5-1 and TRBJ2-7; 7 positions match TRBD1. The sample was PBMCs. This receptor was obtained from a woman aged 40 to 50 in good health and CMV-seronegative. The CDR3: CASSASGTALYEQYF. CDR3 nucleotide sequence: TGCGCCAGCAGCGCCTCCGGGACAGCTCTCTACGAGCAGTACTTC.